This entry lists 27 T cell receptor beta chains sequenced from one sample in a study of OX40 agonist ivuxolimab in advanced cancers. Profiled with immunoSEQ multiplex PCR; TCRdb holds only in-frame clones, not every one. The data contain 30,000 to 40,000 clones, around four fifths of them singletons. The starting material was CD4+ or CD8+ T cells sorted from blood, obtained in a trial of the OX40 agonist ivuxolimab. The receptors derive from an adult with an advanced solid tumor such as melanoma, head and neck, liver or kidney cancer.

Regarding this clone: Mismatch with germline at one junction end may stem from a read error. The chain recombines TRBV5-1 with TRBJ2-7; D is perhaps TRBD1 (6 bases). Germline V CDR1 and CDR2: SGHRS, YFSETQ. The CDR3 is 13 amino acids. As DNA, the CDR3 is TGCGCCAGCAGGTTGGACAGCCCCTACGAGCAGTACTTC. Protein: CASRLDSPYEQYF.

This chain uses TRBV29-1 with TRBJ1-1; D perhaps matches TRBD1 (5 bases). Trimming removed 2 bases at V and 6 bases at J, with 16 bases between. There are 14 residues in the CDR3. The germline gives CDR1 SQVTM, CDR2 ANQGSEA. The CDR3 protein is CSVEIGQGWSEAFF. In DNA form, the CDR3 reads TGCAGCGTTGAAATCGGGCAGGGATGGTCTGAAGCTTTCTTT.

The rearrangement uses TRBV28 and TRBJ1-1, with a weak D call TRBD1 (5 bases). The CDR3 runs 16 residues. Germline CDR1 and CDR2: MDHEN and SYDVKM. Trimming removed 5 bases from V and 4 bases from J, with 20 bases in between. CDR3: CASSVQGRGVSTEAFF. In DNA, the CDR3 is TGTGCCAGCAGTGTGCAAGGTCGGGGGGTGTCCACTGAAGCTTTCTTT. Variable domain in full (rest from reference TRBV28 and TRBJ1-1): DVKVTQSSRYLVKRTGEKVFLECVQDMDHENMFWYRQDPGLGLRLIYFSYDVKMKEKGDIPEGYSVSREKKERFSLILESASTNQTSMYLCASSVQGRGVSTEAFFGQGTRLTVV.

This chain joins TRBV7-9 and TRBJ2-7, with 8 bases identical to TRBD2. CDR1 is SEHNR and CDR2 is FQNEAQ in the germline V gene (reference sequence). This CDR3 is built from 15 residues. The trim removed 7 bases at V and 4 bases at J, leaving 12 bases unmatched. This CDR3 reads CASNSGGGEGYEQYF. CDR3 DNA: TGTGCCAGCAACTCGGGAGGGGGAGAGGGATACGAGCAGTACTTC.

The CDR3 DNA follows: TGCGCCAGCAGCCAAGAGGGAGCGGGGGTCTGGTATGAGCAGTTCTTC. Translating gives CASSQEGAGVWYEQFF. The gene calls are TRBV4-1 and TRBJ2-1; 8 bases match TRBD2. After removal of 0 bases from V and 8 bases from J, the junction contained 9 bases not matched to a gene. The CDR3 contains 16 residues. Per the germline V gene, CDR1 is MGHRA and CDR2 is YSYEKL.

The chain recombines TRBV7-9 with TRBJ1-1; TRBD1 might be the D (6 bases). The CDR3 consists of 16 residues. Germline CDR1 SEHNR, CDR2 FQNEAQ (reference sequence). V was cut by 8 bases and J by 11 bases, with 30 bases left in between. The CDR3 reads CASRGRGRPGVRGAFF. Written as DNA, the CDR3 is TGTGCCAGCCGTGGGCGGGGGCGACCGGGGGTTCGGGGGGCTTTCTTT.

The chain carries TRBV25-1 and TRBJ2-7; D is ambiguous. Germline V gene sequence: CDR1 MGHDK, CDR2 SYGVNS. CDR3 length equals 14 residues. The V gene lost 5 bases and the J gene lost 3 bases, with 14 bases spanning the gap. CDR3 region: CASSIGPPHYEQYF. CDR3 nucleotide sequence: TGTGCCAGCAGTATAGGTCCGCCGCACTACGAGCAGTACTTC.

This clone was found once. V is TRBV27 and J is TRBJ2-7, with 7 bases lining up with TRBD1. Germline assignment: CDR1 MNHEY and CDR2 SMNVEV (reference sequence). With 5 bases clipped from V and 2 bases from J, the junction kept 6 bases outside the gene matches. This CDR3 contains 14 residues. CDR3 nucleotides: TGTGCCAGCAGTCCCCGGGACAGTACCTACGAGCAGTACTTC. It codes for CASSPRDSTYEQYF.

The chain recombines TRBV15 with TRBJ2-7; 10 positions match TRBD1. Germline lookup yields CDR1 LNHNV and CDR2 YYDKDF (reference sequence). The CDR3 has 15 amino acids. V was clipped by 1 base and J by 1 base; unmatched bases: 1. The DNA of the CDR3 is TGTGCCACCAGCAGAGGGACAGGGGGGTCCTACGAGCAGTACTTC. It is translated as CATSRGTGGSYEQYF. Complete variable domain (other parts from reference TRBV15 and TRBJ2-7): DAMVIQNPRYQVTQFGKPVTLSCSQTLNHNVMYWYQQKSSQAPKLLFHYYDKDFNNEADTPDNFQSRRPNTSFCFLDIRSPGLGDTAMYLCATSRGTGGSYEQYFGPGTRLTVT.

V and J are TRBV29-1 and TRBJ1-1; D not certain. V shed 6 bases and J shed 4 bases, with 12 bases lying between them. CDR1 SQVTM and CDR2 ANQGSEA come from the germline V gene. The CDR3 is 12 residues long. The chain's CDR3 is CSVLRGFTEAFF. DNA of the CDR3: TGCAGCGTCTTACGGGGTTTCACTGAAGCTTTCTTT.

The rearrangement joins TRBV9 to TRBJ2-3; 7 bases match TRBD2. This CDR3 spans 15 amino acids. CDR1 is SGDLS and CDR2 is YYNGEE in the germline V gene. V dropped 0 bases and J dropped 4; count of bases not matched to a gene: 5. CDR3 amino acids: CASSVASGAADTQYF. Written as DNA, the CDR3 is TGTGCCAGCAGCGTAGCGAGCGGGGCAGCAGATACGCAGTATTTT.

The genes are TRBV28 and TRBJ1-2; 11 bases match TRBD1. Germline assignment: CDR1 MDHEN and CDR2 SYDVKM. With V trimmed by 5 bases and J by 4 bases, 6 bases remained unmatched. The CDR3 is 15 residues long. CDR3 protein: CASSPSGQGVYGYTF. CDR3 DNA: TGTGCCAGCAGTCCCTCGGGACAGGGGGTCTATGGCTACACCTTC.

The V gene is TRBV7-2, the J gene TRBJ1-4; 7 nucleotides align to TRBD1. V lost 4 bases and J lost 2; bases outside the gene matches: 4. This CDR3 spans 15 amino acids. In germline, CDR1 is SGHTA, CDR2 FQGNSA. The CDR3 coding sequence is TGTGCCAGCAGCTCGGAGGGGGCGACTAATGAAAAACTGTTTTTT. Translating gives CASSSEGATNEKLFF.

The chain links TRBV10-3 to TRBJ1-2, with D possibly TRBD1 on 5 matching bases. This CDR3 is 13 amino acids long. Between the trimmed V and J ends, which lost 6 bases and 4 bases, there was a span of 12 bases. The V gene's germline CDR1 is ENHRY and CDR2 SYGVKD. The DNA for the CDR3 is TGTGCCATCAGGAAAGAAGACAGCTATGGCTACACCTTC. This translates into CAIRKEDSYGYTF.

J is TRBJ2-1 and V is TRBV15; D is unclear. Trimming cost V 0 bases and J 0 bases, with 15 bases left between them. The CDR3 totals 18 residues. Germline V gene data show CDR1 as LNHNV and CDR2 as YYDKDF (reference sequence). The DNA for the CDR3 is TGTGCCACCAGCAGAGAGTCGTTTTTCACGGGCTCCTACAATGAGCAGTTCTTC. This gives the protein CATSRESFFTGSYNEQFF.

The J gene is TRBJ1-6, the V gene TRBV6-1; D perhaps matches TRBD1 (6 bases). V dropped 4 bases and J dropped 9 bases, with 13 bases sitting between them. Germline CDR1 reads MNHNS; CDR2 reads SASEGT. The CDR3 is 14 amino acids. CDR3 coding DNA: TGTGCCAGCAGTGGGAACGAGGGGGGTTCACCCCTCCACTTT. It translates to CASSGNEGGSPLHF.

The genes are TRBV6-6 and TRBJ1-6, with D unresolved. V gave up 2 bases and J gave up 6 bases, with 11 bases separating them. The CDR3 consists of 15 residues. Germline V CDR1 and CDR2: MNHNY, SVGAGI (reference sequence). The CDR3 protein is CASSYHDRVNSPLHF. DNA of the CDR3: TGTGCCAGCAGTTACCACGACCGAGTTAATTCACCCCTCCACTTT.

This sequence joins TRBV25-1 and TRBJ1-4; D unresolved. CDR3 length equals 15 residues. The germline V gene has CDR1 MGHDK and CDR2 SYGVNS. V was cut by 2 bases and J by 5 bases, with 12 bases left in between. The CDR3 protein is CASSEIVVGNEKLFF. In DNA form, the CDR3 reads TGTGCCAGCAGTGAAATCGTGGTTGGGAATGAAAAACTGTTTTTT.

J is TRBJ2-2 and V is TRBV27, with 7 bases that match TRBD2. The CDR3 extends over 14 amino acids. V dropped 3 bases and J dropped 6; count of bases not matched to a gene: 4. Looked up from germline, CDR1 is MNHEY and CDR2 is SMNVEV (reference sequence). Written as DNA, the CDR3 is TGTGCCAGCAGTTTCGGCGGGAGCCCCGGGGAGCTGTTTTTT. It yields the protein CASSFGGSPGELFF.

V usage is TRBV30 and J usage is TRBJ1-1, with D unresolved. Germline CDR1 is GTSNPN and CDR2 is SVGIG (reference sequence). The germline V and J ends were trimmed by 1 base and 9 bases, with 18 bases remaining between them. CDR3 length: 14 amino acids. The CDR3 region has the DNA TGTGCCTGGAGTGCTTCGACCGGACGGACCAAAGCTTTCTTT. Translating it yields CAWSASTGRTKAFF.

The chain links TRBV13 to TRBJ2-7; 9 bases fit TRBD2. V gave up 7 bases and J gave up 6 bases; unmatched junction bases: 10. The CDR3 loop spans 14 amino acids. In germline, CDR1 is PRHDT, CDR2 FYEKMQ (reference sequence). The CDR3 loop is CASKVSLAGSEQYF. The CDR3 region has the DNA TGTGCCAGCAAAGTAAGCCTAGCGGGAAGCGAGCAGTACTTC.

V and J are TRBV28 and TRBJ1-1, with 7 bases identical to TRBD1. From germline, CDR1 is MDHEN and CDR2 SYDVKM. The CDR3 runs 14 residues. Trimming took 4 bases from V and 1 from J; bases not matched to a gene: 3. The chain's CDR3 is CASSSGGKNTEAFF. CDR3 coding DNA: TGTGCCAGCAGTTCAGGGGGAAAGAACACTGAAGCTTTCTTT.

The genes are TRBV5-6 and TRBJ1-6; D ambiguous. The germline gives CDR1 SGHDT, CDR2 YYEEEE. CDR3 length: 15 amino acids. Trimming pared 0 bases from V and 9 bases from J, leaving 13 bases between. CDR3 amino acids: CASSLDGIVLSPLHF. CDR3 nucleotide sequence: TGTGCCAGCAGCTTGGACGGGATAGTTCTTTCACCCCTCCACTTT.

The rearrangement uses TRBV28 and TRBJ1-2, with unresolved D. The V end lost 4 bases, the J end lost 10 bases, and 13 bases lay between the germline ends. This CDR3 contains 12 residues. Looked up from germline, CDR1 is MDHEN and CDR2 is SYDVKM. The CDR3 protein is CASSSGRSTYTF. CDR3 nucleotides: TGTGCCAGCAGTTCAGGACGGAGTACCTACACCTTC.

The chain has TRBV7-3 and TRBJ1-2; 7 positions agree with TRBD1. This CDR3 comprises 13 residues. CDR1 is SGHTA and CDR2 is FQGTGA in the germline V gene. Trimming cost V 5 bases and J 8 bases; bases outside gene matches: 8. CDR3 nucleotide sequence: TGTGCCAGCAGCCCCGGACAGGTCCTAGGCTACACCTTC. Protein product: CASSPGQVLGYTF.

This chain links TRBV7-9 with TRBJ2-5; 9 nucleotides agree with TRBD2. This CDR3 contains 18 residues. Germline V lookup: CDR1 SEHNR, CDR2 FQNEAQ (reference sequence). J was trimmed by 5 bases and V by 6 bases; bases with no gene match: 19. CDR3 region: CASRRTALVAGGGETQYF. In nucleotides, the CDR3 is TGTGCCAGCAGGAGAACGGCGTTGGTTGCGGGAGGGGGGGAGACCCAGTACTTC.

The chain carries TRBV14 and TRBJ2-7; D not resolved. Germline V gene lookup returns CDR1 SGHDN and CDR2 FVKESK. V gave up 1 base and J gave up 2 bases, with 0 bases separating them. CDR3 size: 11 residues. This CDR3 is CASSQAYEQYF. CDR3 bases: TGTGCCAGCAGCCAAGCCTACGAGCAGTACTTC.